This T cell receptor (beta chain) is drawn from a study of T-cell reconstitution after alpha-beta-depleted transplantation in children. The TCRbeta library incorporated unique molecular identifiers. TCRdb reanalysed the PCR reads using MiXCR and keeps one entry per CDR3 protein. The table records just under 350,000 distinct CDR3 sequences, under 20% of them present only once. Trimming pared 8 bases from V and 0 bases from J, leaving 17 bases between. Per the germline V gene, CDR1 is LNHDA and CDR2 is SQIVND (reference sequence). This CDR3 has 16 residues. This clonotype was observed a few times. This sequence joins TRBV19 and TRBJ2-1; D might be TRBD2 (6 bases). The source of this sequence is a male patient under 10 years old who had a stem cell transplant for acute lymphoblastic leukemia, so the T cells may come from the graft donor. Material: PBMCs, mostly from graft donor cells, obtained 360 days after TCRalphabeta/CD19-depleted stem cell transplant. The CDR3 nucleotides read TGTGCCAGTCCCCTCTTTGGGGGGAGCTCCTACAATGAGCAGTTCTTC. Protein: CASPLFGGSSYNEQFF.